This T cell receptor beta chain emerged from a study of blood T cell repertoires in COVID-19. Study at large: Donors in the United States, Italy and Spain gave samples during acute or convalescent COVID-19. PBMCs, B-cell-depleted T cells, or T cells were the source of the cDNA or gDNA that made up the material.

In the original workflow: Estimation of nucleated cell counts relied on the amplification of reference gene primers. Clones were read by immunoSEQ multiplex PCR, and TCRdb kept only the in-frame ones, dropping some. The V and J calls and clone size come from that table; D and trimming were worked out from the DNA. The sample consists of approximately 360,000 clones, 80% to 90% of them appearing once. Sequenced sample: peripheral blood. This clonotype originated in a middle-aged man with acute or convalescent COVID-19.

The CDR3 nucleotides read TGTGCCAGTAGCGCCGGGACTAGAGGTACCGGGGAGCTGTTTTTT. Protein sequence: CASSAGTRGTGELFF. This chain links TRBV19 with TRBJ2-2; 8 bases are a match to TRBD2. The germline V gene has CDR1 LNHDA and CDR2 SQIVND (reference sequence). The CDR3 consists of 15 residues. The trim removed 6 bases at V and 5 bases at J, leaving 8 bases unmatched.